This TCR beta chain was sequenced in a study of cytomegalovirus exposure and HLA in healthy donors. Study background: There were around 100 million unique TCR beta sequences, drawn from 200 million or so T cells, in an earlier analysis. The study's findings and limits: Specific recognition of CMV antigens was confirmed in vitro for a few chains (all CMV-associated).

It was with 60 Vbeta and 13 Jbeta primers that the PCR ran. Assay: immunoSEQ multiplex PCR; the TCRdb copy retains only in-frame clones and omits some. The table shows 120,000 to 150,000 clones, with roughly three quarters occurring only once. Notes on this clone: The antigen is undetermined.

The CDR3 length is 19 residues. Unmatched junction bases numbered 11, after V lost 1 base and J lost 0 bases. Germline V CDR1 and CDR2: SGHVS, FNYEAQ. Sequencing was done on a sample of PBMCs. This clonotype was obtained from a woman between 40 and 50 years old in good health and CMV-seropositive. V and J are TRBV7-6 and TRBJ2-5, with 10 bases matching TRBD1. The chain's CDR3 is CASSLGGTGAVGYQETQYF. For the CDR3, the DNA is TGTGCCAGCAGCTTAGGGGGGACAGGGGCAGTGGGGTACCAAGAGACCCAGTACTTC. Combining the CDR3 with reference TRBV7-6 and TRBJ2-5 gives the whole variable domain GAGVSQSPRYKVTKRGQDVALRCDPISGHVSLYWYRQALGQGPEFLTYFNYEAQQDKSGLPNDRFSAERPEGSISTLTIQRTEQRDSAMYRCASSLGGTGAVGYQETQYFGPGTRLLVL.